The present T cell receptor (beta chain) was sequenced within a study of CD8 T cells in ankylosing spondylitis. Study results and caveats: A CD8+ phenotype characterized the disease-linked clones, which were relatively rare in peripheral blood.

This clonotype was recorded at least ten times. The antigen is not known. MiXCR was run by TCRdb on the 5' RACE reads, yielding one entry per CDR3 protein. Altogether about 130,000 distinct CDR3 sequences are present, 6% to 8.5% being singletons, with the ten largest covering roughly an eighth. CDR1 is KGHDR, CDR2 SFDVKD, per germline. The length of the CDR3 is 16 residues. V was clipped by 3 bases and J by 0 bases, with 11 bases between them. The receptor's source is a female donor with ankylosing spondylitis or in good health (not recorded which). The rearrangement links TRBV24-1 to TRBJ1-3; D is uncertain. Source material: blood, either unsorted or a sorted T cell fraction (not recorded which). Here the CDR3 reads CATSDASGLSGNTIYF. The DNA for the CDR3 is TGTGCCACCAGTGATGCATCAGGCCTCTCTGGAAACACCATATATTTT.